This TCR beta chain was sequenced in a study of vaccination and CD4 T cells after COVID-19. Turning to the study itself: Investigators stimulated cells with overlapping spike peptides drawn from SARS-CoV-2, HCoV-NL63, HCoV-OC43 and HCoV-229E.

Study-wide findings and caveats: A median of roughly 87% of reactive clones, in convalescent patients, became evident only post-vaccination.

Treatment reported: approximately 10-day PBMC culture with coronavirus spike peptide pools or control peptides (ViraFEST assay). Using peptide pools, antigen-specific T cells were expanded in ViraFEST before TCRs were sequenced. In regard to this clonotype: Its antigen is unknown.

Germline V CDR1 and CDR2: SNHLY, FYNNEI. Trimming cost V 10 bases and J 0 bases, with 10 bases left between them. The CDR3 is made up of 13 amino acids. At the Johns Hopkins FTIC core, DNA taken from cultured CD4+ T cells was sequenced by way of the Oncomine TCR Beta short-read assay. A single record per CDR3 protein comes from TCRdb applying MiXCR to the PCR reads. The table has 17,000 or so distinct CDR3 sequences, around 45% seen once. This sequence originates from a human donor who had recovered from COVID-19. The chain joins TRBV2 to TRBJ1-5, with D uncertain. Sequencing was performed on CD4+ T cells from blood, cultured in vitro, taken after SARS-CoV-2 vaccination. The CDR3 loop is CATQGDSNQPQHF. The CDR3 DNA is TGTGCCACCCAAGGTGATAGCAATCAGCCCCAGCATTTT.